The 27 T cell receptor beta chains presented below share a single source sample, sequenced in a study of blood T cell repertoires in COVID-19. Clones were read by immunoSEQ multiplex PCR, and TCRdb kept only the in-frame ones, dropping some. This repertoire shows roughly 18,000 clones, about 85% found once; its top ten account for roughly a sixth. The sample consisted of peripheral blood. These receptors were taken from a man between 65 and 85 years old with acute or convalescent COVID-19.

The chain links TRBV11-2 to TRBJ1-5, with D uncertain. CDR1 is SGHAT, CDR2 FQNNGV, per germline. Trimming pared 4 bases from V and 6 bases from J, leaving 7 bases between. The CDR3 has 12 amino acids. CDR3 residues: CASSSEGQPQHF. The DNA of the CDR3 is TGTGCCAGCAGCTCGGAGGGTCAGCCCCAGCATTTT.

This clone was counted between two and nine times. The chain is built from TRBV20-1 and TRBJ1-5; D is perhaps TRBD1 (5 bases). The length of the CDR3 is 13 residues. The V end lost 3 bases, the J end lost 6 bases, and 12 bases lay between the germline ends. Looked up from germline, CDR1 is DFQATT and CDR2 is SNEGSKA (reference sequence). The CDR3 region is CSASRQGGQPQHF. The CDR3 DNA reads as TGCAGTGCTAGTCGTCAGGGTGGTCAGCCCCAGCATTTT.

This sequence joins TRBV28 and TRBJ2-7; TRBD1 agrees at 9 bases. The V segment lost 6 bases and the J segment 3 bases; nucleotides outside the gene matches: 6. Germline V gene lookup returns CDR1 MDHEN and CDR2 SYDVKM. This CDR3 contains 14 residues. Written as DNA, the CDR3 is TGTGCCAGCAGCCTGGACAGGGGACTCTACGAGCAGTACTTC. Amino acids: CASSLDRGLYEQYF.

The V and J genes are TRBV10-3 and TRBJ1-1, with D maybe TRBD1 (5 bases). CDR1 is ENHRY, CDR2 SYGVKD, per germline. Trimming removed 3 bases at V and 10 bases at J, with 12 bases between. The CDR3 extends over 12 amino acids. The CDR3 spells CAISENDGGAFF. The CDR3, as DNA: TGTGCCATCAGTGAAAATGACGGGGGAGCTTTCTTT.

This clone was seen once. CDR3 amino acids: CATSRDKAGGVRDNIQYF. The CDR3 DNA is TGTGCCACCAGCAGAGATAAGGCAGGCGGGGTAAGGGACAACATTCAGTACTTC. The chain carries TRBV15 and TRBJ2-4, with D perhaps TRBD2 (6 bases). The CDR3 sequence is 18 residues long. Trimming took 0 bases from V and 7 from J, leaving 22 bases between them. Germline V gene sequence: CDR1 LNHNV, CDR2 YYDKDF (reference sequence).

The chain employs TRBV5-1 and TRBJ2-7; 10 bases match TRBD1. The V gene end was trimmed by 0 bases and the J gene end by 4 bases; junction bases not matched to a gene: 4. The CDR3 totals 15 residues. The germline V gene encodes CDR1 SGHRS and CDR2 YFSETQ. The CDR3 is CASSLAGTGDYEQYF. In DNA, the CDR3 is TGCGCCAGCAGCTTGGCCGGGACAGGGGATTACGAGCAGTACTTC.

This clone was seen only a few times. The chain couples TRBV11-3 to TRBJ2-1; 13 positions match TRBD2. From germline, CDR1 is SGHNT and CDR2 YENEEA. CDR3 size: 15 residues. The trim removed 5 bases at V and 8 bases at J, leaving 6 bases unmatched. Written as DNA, the CDR3 is TGTGCCAGCAGCCGACTAGCGGGAGGAGGCGATGAGCAGTTCTTC. As protein: CASSRLAGGGDEQFF.

The chain combines TRBV6-6 with TRBJ1-6; 7 bases match TRBD1. Germline trimming cut 5 bases from V and 10 bases from J; bases unmatched to any gene: 14. From germline, CDR1 is MNHNY and CDR2 SVGAGI (reference sequence). The CDR3 runs to 16 residues. The chain's CDR3 is CASSPETGSERSPLHF. The CDR3 coding sequence is TGTGCCAGCAGTCCGGAGACAGGGTCGGAAAGGTCACCCCTCCACTTT.

This chain uses TRBV19 with TRBJ2-7; D possibly corresponds to TRBD1 (6 bases). The CDR3 is made up of 17 amino acids. CDR1 and CDR2 (germline): LNHDA, SQIVND (reference sequence). V lost 5 bases and J 0 bases, leaving 20 bases between the germline ends. CDR3 sequence: CASSPKAGTHSSYEQYF. The CDR3 DNA sequence: TGTGCCAGTAGTCCTAAGGCCGGGACACATAGCTCCTACGAGCAGTACTTC.

This chain uses TRBV7-3 with TRBJ2-5; D is uncertain. Germline CDR1 reads SGHTA; CDR2 reads FQGTGA. Trimming stripped 2 bases from V and 1 base from J, with 5 bases between. There are 13 residues in the CDR3. CDR3 protein: CASSLLSQETQYF. CDR3 bases: TGTGCCAGCAGCTTACTATCCCAAGAGACCCAGTACTTC.

V and J are TRBV2 and TRBJ1-6, with 7 nucleotides matching TRBD1. This CDR3 has 13 amino acids. The germline V gene has CDR1 SNHLY and CDR2 FYNNEI. V trimming: 6 bases; J trimming: 11 bases; junction bases outside the gene matches: 7. This CDR3 reads CASRADRSAPLHF. CDR3 nucleotides: TGTGCCAGCAGAGCGGACAGGTCTGCACCCCTCCACTTT.

The chain uses TRBV25-1 and TRBJ1-2; D remains unclear. V was cut by 0 bases and J by 0 bases, with 11 bases left in between. From germline, CDR1 is MGHDK and CDR2 SYGVNS. This CDR3 has 16 amino acids. In DNA form, the CDR3 reads TGTGCCAGCAGTGAATATAGGAGTGTTACTAACTATGGCTACACCTTC. This gives the protein CASSEYRSVTNYGYTF.

The rearrangement uses TRBV2 and TRBJ2-7; unclear D gene. This CDR3 spans 14 amino acids. The ends were cut back, 6 bases at V and 3 bases at J, with 15 bases in the middle. Germline V gives CDR1 SNHLY, CDR2 FYNNEI. CDR3: CASRDGLLNYEQYF. The DNA for the CDR3 is TGTGCCAGCAGAGATGGTCTACTGAACTACGAGCAGTACTTC. The full variable domain, with the rest looked up from reference TRBV2 and TRBJ2-7, is EPEVTQTPSHQVTQMGQEVILRCVPISNHLYFYWYRQILGQKVEFLVSFYNNEISEKSEIFDDQFSVERPDGSNFTLKIRSTKLEDSAMYFCASRDGLLNYEQYFGPGTRLTVT.

This clone was counted a single time. The V call is TRBV12-5, the J call TRBJ1-1, with TRBD1 matching over 7 bases. In germline, CDR1 is LGHNT, CDR2 FRNRAP. With V trimmed by 2 bases and J by 3 bases, 6 bases remained unmatched. CDR3 length equals 15 residues. CDR3: CASGLPGQLYTEAFF. In nucleotides, the CDR3 is TGTGCTAGTGGTTTGCCGGGACAGCTATACACTGAAGCTTTCTTT.

The chain employs TRBV2 and TRBJ2-5; 10 nucleotides line up with TRBD2. Trimming took 5 bases from V and 3 from J; bases not matched to a gene: 0. The V gene's germline CDR1 is SNHLY and CDR2 FYNNEI. The CDR3 has 13 amino acids. CDR3 sequence reads: CASSSGREETQYF. In DNA form, the CDR3 reads TGTGCCAGCAGTAGCGGGAGGGAAGAGACCCAGTACTTC.

The rearrangement links TRBV3-1 (or the pseudogene TRBV3-2) to TRBJ2-3; 9 bases align to TRBD2. Germline CDR1 is LGHDT and CDR2 is YNNKEL (reference sequence). The CDR3 has 16 amino acids. The J segment lost 2 bases and the V segment lost 1 base, leaving 4 bases of the junction unmatched. The CDR3 DNA sequence: TGTGCCAGCAGCCAAGTAGCGGGAGTTGACACAGATACGCAGTATTTT. It encodes CASSQVAGVDTDTQYF.

J is TRBJ2-7 and V is TRBV11-3; 7 bases fit TRBD1. The CDR3 consists of 14 residues. J was trimmed by 0 bases and V by 5 bases; bases with no gene match: 4. The germline V gene encodes CDR1 SGHNT and CDR2 YENEEA. CDR3 nucleotides: TGTGCCAGCAGCCCCGACAGGGCCTCCTACGAGCAGTACTTC. Its translation: CASSPDRASYEQYF.

The genes are TRBV5-1 and TRBJ2-5; 8 bases are shared with TRBD2. The junction had 3 bases not matched to a gene; V was cut back by 0 bases and J by 5 bases. Germline lookup yields CDR1 SGHRS and CDR2 YFSETQ. The CDR3 totals 14 residues. This chain's CDR3 is CASSLGREAETQYF. DNA for the CDR3: TGCGCCAGCAGCTTGGGGCGGGAGGCCGAGACCCAGTACTTC.

The V call is TRBV18, the J call TRBJ2-2, with 7 positions matching TRBD1. The V and J ends lost 2 bases and 7 bases, in that order; junction bases with no gene match: 4. This CDR3 has 14 amino acids. The germline CDR1 and CDR2 sequences are KGHSH and LQKENI. CDR3 amino acids: CASSPAQGHGELFF. Written as DNA, the CDR3 is TGTGCCAGCTCACCAGCACAGGGGCACGGGGAGCTGTTTTTT. The whole variable domain, remainder taken from reference TRBV18 and TRBJ2-2, is NAGVMQNPRHLVRRRGQEARLRCSPMKGHSHVYWYRQLPEEGLKFMVYLQKENIIDESGMPKERFSAEFPKEGPSILRIQQVVRGDSAAYFCASSPAQGHGELFFGEGSRLTVL.

The genes are TRBV27 and TRBJ1-6, with TRBD1 as a possible D gene (6 bases). Germline CDR1 is MNHEY and CDR2 is SMNVEV (reference sequence). The V end lost 4 bases, the J end lost 13 bases, and 14 bases lay between the germline ends. The CDR3 is made up of 13 amino acids. The CDR3 region is CASSSTQGVPLHF. In nucleotides, the CDR3 is TGTGCCAGCAGTTCTACACAGGGAGTCCCCCTCCACTTT.

The count of this clone is one. The chain carries TRBV5-1 and TRBJ2-7; a weak D match, TRBD1 (6 bases). The V gene lost 0 bases and the J gene lost 5 bases, with 12 bases spanning the gap. The CDR3 is 14 residues long. Per the germline V gene, CDR1 is SGHRS and CDR2 is YFSETQ. DNA of the CDR3: TGCGCCAGCAGCTTGGTTCAGGGGAACCACGAGCAGTACTTC. Its protein is CASSLVQGNHEQYF.

The chain recombines TRBV5-6 with TRBJ2-5; D possibly corresponds to TRBD1 (6 bases). Germline V CDR1 and CDR2: SGHDT, YYEEEE. The CDR3 runs to 13 residues. V lost 3 bases and J lost 2, with 8 bases in between. The CDR3 region is CASSYRGQETQYF. CDR3 sequence (DNA): TGTGCCAGCAGCTATAGGGGGCAAGAGACCCAGTACTTC.

The chain recombines TRBV6-1 with TRBJ2-3, with D unclear. There are 14 residues in the CDR3. Germline CDR1 MNHNS, CDR2 SASEGT. V was shortened by 0 bases and J by 6 bases, with 10 bases between the two germline ends. The CDR3 sequence: CASSEAIYSDTQYF. Written as DNA, the CDR3 is TGTGCCAGCAGTGAAGCCATCTACAGCGATACGCAGTATTTT.

The rearrangement uses TRBV28 and TRBJ1-4; no reliable D call. This CDR3 spans 14 amino acids. Trimming took 7 bases from V and 8 from J, leaving 17 bases between them. Germline-derived CDR1 and CDR2 are MDHEN and SYDVKM. DNA of the CDR3: TGTGCCAGCAAGCGCCTGGGCCCGGGGGAAAAACTGTTTTTT. Its protein product is CASKRLGPGEKLFF.

The table lists this clone with a count of one. J is TRBJ1-5 and V is TRBV12-3 or TRBV12-4; 7 nucleotides line up with TRBD1. V gave up 3 bases and J gave up 5 bases; unmatched junction bases: 1. CDR3 length: 13 amino acids. For the CDR3, the DNA is TGTGCCAGCAGTTTTGACAGGGATCAGCCCCAGCATTTT. It yields the protein CASSFDRDQPQHF.

This chain uses TRBV19 with TRBJ1-2, with D unresolved. V was clipped by 3 bases and J by 0 bases, with 14 bases between them. Looked up from germline, CDR1 is LNHDA and CDR2 is SQIVND (reference sequence). This CDR3 has 16 amino acids. The CDR3 nucleotides read TGTGCCAGTAGTATCGGTACAGCCCAAGCTAACTATGGCTACACCTTC. Its protein product is CASSIGTAQANYGYTF. The full variable domain, in which reference TRBV19 and TRBJ1-2 provide the parts outside the CDR3, is DGGITQSPKYLFRKEGQNVTLSCEQNLNHDAMYWYRQDPGQGLRLIYYSQIVNDFQKGDIAEGYSVSREKKESFPLTVTSAQKNPTAFYLCASSIGTAQANYGYTFGSGTRLTVV.

This clone was recorded once. The V and J genes are TRBV20-1 and TRBJ1-1; 10 bases align to TRBD1. CDR1 and CDR2 (germline): DFQATT, SNEGSKA (reference sequence). With V trimmed by 5 bases and J by 10 bases, 4 bases remained unmatched. The CDR3 spans 11 residues. The CDR3 reads CSADRGQAAFF. The CDR3 bases are TGCAGTGCTGACAGGGGGCAGGCAGCTTTCTTT.